The 2 T cell receptor beta chains in this list originate from one sample, sequenced in a study of cytomegalovirus exposure and HLA in healthy donors. PCR employed 60 Vbeta and 13 Jbeta primers. The table came from immunoSEQ multiplex PCR; TCRdb's copy has only in-frame clones and leaves some out. The sample has fewer than 250,000 clones; under 80% are singletons. Sequenced material: PBMCs. The source of these receptors is a man younger than 40 in good health and CMV-seropositive.

The V call is TRBV9, the J call TRBJ2-1; possible D gene TRBD2, 6 bases. Germline V gene data show CDR1 as SGDLS and CDR2 as YYNGEE. The V gene lost 3 bases and the J gene lost 0 bases, with 10 bases spanning the gap. The CDR3 is made up of 15 amino acids. The DNA of the CDR3 is TGTGCCAGCAGCGCAATGGAGGGCTCCTACAATGAGCAGTTCTTC. Its translation is CASSAMEGSYNEQFF. Drawing the rest from reference TRBV9 and TRBJ2-1, the complete variable domain is DSGVTQTPKHLITATGQRVTLRCSPRSGDLSVYWYQQSLDQGLQFLIQYYNGEERAKGNILERFSAQQFPDLHSELNLSSLELGDSALYFCASSAMEGSYNEQFFGPGTRLTVL.

V gene TRBV25-1 combines with J gene TRBJ1-1, with no clear D. This CDR3 is built from 13 residues. V was cut by 4 bases and J by 0 bases, with 6 bases left in between. Germline loops: CDR1 MGHDK, CDR2 SYGVNS. The CDR3 reads CASSAQLNTEAFF. CDR3 coding DNA: TGTGCCAGCAGTGCGCAGTTGAACACTGAAGCTTTCTTT.